These 31 T cell receptor beta chains came from one sample sequenced in a study of cytomegalovirus exposure and HLA in healthy donors. Use of 60 Vbeta and 13 Jbeta primers characterized the PCR. TCRdb keeps only in-frame clones here, not all; method: immunoSEQ multiplex PCR. This sample carries about 93,000 clones, roughly 67% of them seen once, and the ten largest clones take over 5%. Sequencing was done on a sample of PBMCs. Every receptor here comes from a boy younger than 18 in good health and CMV-seropositive.

V usage is TRBV28 and J usage is TRBJ1-5; D unclear. V shed 3 bases and J shed 7 bases, with 22 bases lying between them. Germline-derived CDR1 and CDR2 are MDHEN and SYDVKM. This CDR3 has 17 amino acids. The CDR3 coding sequence is TGTGCCAGCAGTTTCCCATTGAGACTGACCGGCGGGCAGCCCCAGCATTTT. It encodes CASSFPLRLTGGQPQHF.

The gene calls are TRBV19 and TRBJ2-7; tentative D call: TRBD1 (6 bases). CDR1 and CDR2 (germline): LNHDA, SQIVND (reference sequence). This CDR3 has 15 amino acids. Deletions cut 8 bases from V and 3 bases from J, with 20 bases between. CDR3 nucleotide sequence: TGTGCCAGTTCATGGGTGGCAGGGGTGAACTACGAGCAGTACTTC. This translates into CASSWVAGVNYEQYF.

This clone appeared a few times. The chain employs TRBV16 and TRBJ1-2, with TRBD1 as a possible D gene (6 bases). Trimming pared 4 bases from V and 8 bases from J, leaving 14 bases between. Germline CDR1 reads KGHSY; CDR2 reads FQNENV. The CDR3 spans 13 residues. The CDR3 DNA follows: TGTGCCAGCAGCCCACCACAGGGAAAAGGCTACACCTTC. It yields the protein CASSPPQGKGYTF.

This clone was detected a few times. This chain joins TRBV7-9 and TRBJ2-1, with TRBD2 as a possible D gene (6 bases). V gave up 4 bases and J gave up 7 bases, with 17 bases separating them. The CDR3 has 15 residues. The germline gives CDR1 SEHNR, CDR2 FQNEAQ (reference sequence). The CDR3 region has the DNA TGTGCCAGCAGCTCGAGGGGTTCGGGGGAAAATGAGCAGTTCTTC. It yields the protein CASSSRGSGENEQFF.

J is TRBJ1-2 and V is TRBV4-1, with TRBD1 identical over 7 bases. The V segment lost 1 base and the J segment 10 bases; nucleotides outside the gene matches: 6. Germline CDR1 MGHRA, CDR2 YSYEKL. The CDR3 loop spans 13 amino acids. The CDR3 coding sequence is TGCGCCAGCAGCCAAGGACAGGGTTTAGCCTACACCTTC. It yields the protein CASSQGQGLAYTF.

This rearrangement joins TRBV19 to TRBJ1-2; 7 positions match TRBD1. With 3 bases clipped from V and 8 bases from J, the junction kept 15 bases outside the gene matches. The CDR3 length is 16 residues. Germline-derived CDR1 and CDR2 are LNHDA and SQIVND (reference sequence). DNA of the CDR3: TGTGCCAGTAGTATGGTAGACAGGGTGGCGTTTTTCGGCTACACCTTC. Translated, it gives CASSMVDRVAFFGYTF.

The chain is built from TRBV6-1 and TRBJ1-6; D is possibly TRBD1 (5 bases). This CDR3 is built from 15 residues. V lost 3 bases, J lost 7 bases, and 13 bases lay in between. The germline V gene has CDR1 MNHNS and CDR2 SASEGT. CDR3 nucleotides: TGTGCCAGCAGTGAGTGGCAGGGTATGAATTCACCCCTCCACTTT. Its translation: CASSEWQGMNSPLHF.

This clone has more than one count but fewer than ten. This chain connects TRBV4-1 to TRBJ2-7; no clear D. This CDR3 comprises 13 residues. The ends were cut back, 1 base at V and 9 bases at J, with 13 bases in the middle. CDR1 is MGHRA, CDR2 YSYEKL, per germline. CDR3 in amino acids: CASSQVASQWQYF. The CDR3 DNA reads TGCGCCAGCAGCCAAGTGGCTAGTCAATGGCAGTACTTC.

The rearrangement uses TRBV29-1 and TRBJ1-2, with D unresolved. Trimming took off 7 bases at V and 7 bases at J, with 13 bases between the two ends. The germline V gene encodes CDR1 SQVTM and CDR2 ANQGSEA. The CDR3 extends over 11 amino acids. The CDR3 sequence is CSAQAAPGYTF. CDR3 bases: TGCAGCGCCCAGGCCGCTCCTGGCTACACCTTC. Looking up the rest from reference TRBV29-1 and TRBJ1-2 gives the full variable domain: SAVISQKPSRDICQRGTSLTIQCQVDSQVTMMFWYRQQPGQSLTLIATANQGSEATYESGFVIDKFPISRPNLTFSTLTVSNMSPEDSSIYLCSAQAAPGYTFGSGTRLTVV.

This clone appeared once. The chain recombines TRBV6-1 with TRBJ2-7, with D possibly matching TRBD1 (6 bases). The ends were cut back, 5 bases at V and 3 bases at J, with 11 bases in the middle. The CDR3 sequence is 13 residues long. The germline V gene encodes CDR1 MNHNS and CDR2 SASEGT. The CDR3 reads CASSSTGLYEQYF. In DNA, the CDR3 is TGTGCCAGCAGTTCGACAGGACTCTACGAGCAGTACTTC.

The chain links TRBV18 to TRBJ2-5; 10 bases are a match to TRBD1. Trimming removed 2 bases from V and 2 bases from J; junction bases left unmatched: 2. The CDR3 length is 15 residues. Germline V lookup: CDR1 KGHSH, CDR2 LQKENI. CDR3 sequence reads: CASSPRQGAQETQYF. CDR3 bases: TGTGCCAGCTCACCAAGACAGGGGGCTCAAGAGACCCAGTACTTC.

This clone was detected only a few times. The V gene is TRBV2, the J gene TRBJ1-4; perhaps TRBD1 as D (5 bases). Per the germline V gene, CDR1 is SNHLY and CDR2 is FYNNEI. Trimming took 1 base from V and 4 from J, leaving 7 bases between them. CDR3 length: 14 residues. CDR3 amino acids: CASSEDRNNEKLFF. CDR3 in DNA: TGTGCCAGCAGTGAAGACAGGAATAATGAAAAACTGTTTTTT.

The sample holds a few counts of this clone. The rearrangement joins TRBV6-5 to TRBJ1-4; D unclear. CDR1 MNHEY and CDR2 SVGAGI come from the germline V gene. V dropped 6 bases and J dropped 9 bases, with 14 bases sitting between them. This CDR3 has 13 residues. DNA of the CDR3: TGTGCCAGCAGGGATACGGGGAATCAAAAACTGTTTTTT. It yields the protein CASRDTGNQKLFF.

This chain uses TRBV4-1 with TRBJ1-6; 7 nucleotides line up with TRBD1. The CDR3 sequence is 16 residues long. Germline CDR1 and CDR2: MGHRA and YSYEKL. V lost 0 bases to trimming and J lost 4 bases; unmatched junction nucleotides: 3. CDR3 DNA: TGCGCCAGCAGCCAAGAATCAGGGGGGTATAATTCACCCCTCCACTTT. Protein sequence: CASSQESGGYNSPLHF.

This sequence joins TRBV19 and TRBJ1-4, with D possibly TRBD1 on 6 matching bases. With 6 bases removed from V and 7 bases from J, the gap between germline ends came to 12 bases. The CDR3 has 13 residues. Looked up from germline, CDR1 is LNHDA and CDR2 is SQIVND (reference sequence). CDR3 amino acids: CASRGQYGEKLFF. Written as DNA, the CDR3 is TGTGCCAGTAGAGGACAGTACGGTGAAAAACTGTTTTTT.

A few counts support this clone. The J gene is TRBJ1-5, the V gene TRBV2, with 8 bases fitting TRBD1. The CDR3 length is 15 residues. After removal of 6 bases from V and 0 bases from J, the junction contained 4 bases not matched to a gene. Germline V gene sequence: CDR1 SNHLY, CDR2 FYNNEI. In DNA form, the CDR3 reads TGTGCCAGCAGGCAGGACAGGGTTAGCAATCAGCCCCAGCATTTT. It specifies CASRQDRVSNQPQHF.

This clone came up a few times. The rearrangement links TRBV4-2 to TRBJ1-4, with a weak D call TRBD1 (5 bases). V shed 4 bases and J shed 8 bases, with 14 bases lying between them. This CDR3 has 14 amino acids. Germline V CDR1 and CDR2: LGHNA, YNFKEQ. CDR3 nucleotide sequence: TGTGCCAGCAGCCGCGCCGGAGGGGTAGAAAAACTGTTTTTT. It encodes CASSRAGGVEKLFF.

J is TRBJ1-1 and V is TRBV18; no definite D call. The germline V and J ends were trimmed by 2 bases and 5 bases, with 12 bases remaining between them. CDR1 and CDR2 (germline): KGHSH, LQKENI. CDR3 length: 14 residues. The CDR3 DNA reads as TGTGCCAGCTCACCAGGGTTGGAGAATACTGAAGCTTTCTTT. It yields the protein CASSPGLENTEAFF.

The rearrangement uses TRBV2 and TRBJ2-7; possible D gene TRBD2, 6 bases. Germline values: CDR1 SNHLY, CDR2 FYNNEI. The CDR3 totals 13 residues. Trimming removed 6 bases at V and 3 bases at J, with 12 bases between. The DNA for the CDR3 is TGTGCCAGCAGCTACGGTAGCGGCTACGAGCAGTACTTC. Amino acid sequence: CASSYGSGYEQYF. The variable domain in full, completed from reference TRBV2 and TRBJ2-7, reads EPEVTQTPSHQVTQMGQEVILRCVPISNHLYFYWYRQILGQKVEFLVSFYNNEISEKSEIFDDQFSVERPDGSNFTLKIRSTKLEDSAMYFCASSYGSGYEQYFGPGTRLTVT.

This clone has only a few counts. The chain couples TRBV20-1 to TRBJ1-1; D possibly corresponds to TRBD1 (6 bases). This CDR3 has 10 residues. CDR1 and CDR2 from the germline V gene are DFQATT and SNEGSKA (reference sequence). The CDR3 region has the DNA TGCAGGGGACATCGGACTGAAGCTTTCTTT. It is translated as CRGHRTEAFF.

This chain uses TRBV25-1 with TRBJ2-3; D ambiguous. Looked up from germline, CDR1 is MGHDK and CDR2 is SYGVNS. The CDR3 has 12 residues. V gave up 3 bases and J gave up 6 bases, with 7 bases separating them. Written as DNA, the CDR3 is TGTGCCAGCAGTGACCCCGCGGATACGCAGTATTTT. Translating it yields CASSDPADTQYF.

The chain employs TRBV27 and TRBJ1-1; weak D call: TRBD1 (5 bases). In germline, CDR1 is MNHEY, CDR2 SMNVEV (reference sequence). The CDR3 spans 13 residues. V was shortened by 5 bases and J by 2 bases, with 9 bases between the two germline ends. The CDR3 sequence is CASSMTVNTEAFF. DNA for the CDR3: TGTGCCAGCAGTATGACAGTAAACACTGAAGCTTTCTTT.

The chain uses TRBV2 and TRBJ1-1; D is ambiguous. This CDR3 contains 11 residues. V was clipped by 8 bases and J by 3 bases, with 7 bases between them. Germline values: CDR1 SNHLY, CDR2 FYNNEI. The CDR3 region is CASQRDTEAFF. CDR3 DNA: TGTGCCAGCCAGAGGGACACTGAAGCTTTCTTT.

V gene TRBV5-4 combines with J gene TRBJ1-3, with D perhaps TRBD1 (5 bases). V was pared by 4 bases and J by 0 bases, with 14 bases between. CDR1 and CDR2 (germline): SGHNT, YYREEE (reference sequence). This CDR3 has 16 residues. The CDR3 here is CASSADRQSSGNTIYF. CDR3 in DNA: TGTGCCAGCAGCGCAGACCGACAGAGCTCTGGAAACACCATATATTTT. Full variable domain (missing parts from reference TRBV5-4 and TRBJ1-3): ETGVTQSPTHLIKTRGQQVTLRCSSQSGHNTVSWYQQALGQGPQFIFQYYREEENGRGNFPPRFSGLQFPNYSSELNVNALELDDSALYLCASSADRQSSGNTIYFGEGSWLTVV.

The table lists this clone with a few counts. The chain has TRBV5-5 and TRBJ1-1; 7 bases are shared with TRBD1. CDR3 length: 15 residues. V shed 4 bases, J shed 1 base, and the junction held 7 bases outside the gene matches. CDR1 and CDR2 from the germline V gene are SGHKS and YYEKEE (reference sequence). The chain's CDR3 is CASSPRQGKNTEAFF. The CDR3 bases are TGTGCCAGCAGCCCGAGACAGGGTAAGAACACTGAAGCTTTCTTT.

The gene calls are TRBV7-8 and TRBJ1-5; D remains ambiguous. With 5 bases removed from V and 0 bases from J, the gap between germline ends came to 5 bases. Germline values: CDR1 SGHVS, CDR2 FQNEAQ. The CDR3 length is 13 residues. As DNA, the CDR3 is TGTGCCAGCAGCCGTTATAGCAATCAGCCCCAGCATTTT. Encoded protein: CASSRYSNQPQHF.

The V and J genes are TRBV15 and TRBJ1-6; 8 bases map to TRBD1. The germline V gene has CDR1 LNHNV and CDR2 YYDKDF (reference sequence). The V segment lost 8 bases and the J segment 7 bases; nucleotides outside the gene matches: 7. The CDR3 has 14 amino acids. CDR3 in amino acids: CATGKTGDNSPLHF. The CDR3 nucleotides read TGTGCCACCGGTAAGACAGGGGACAATTCACCCCTCCACTTT.

CDR3 sequence (DNA): TGTGCCAGCAGTGGGCCAGGGAGCGGGAGACCCCGCCTGCGGGAGCAGTACTTC. As protein: CASSGPGSGRPRLREQYF. This chain joins TRBV6-1 and TRBJ2-7; 8 bases are a match to TRBD2. This CDR3 is built from 18 residues. V lost 4 bases and J lost 7; bases outside the gene matches: 21. The germline V gene encodes CDR1 MNHNS and CDR2 SASEGT.

The chain links TRBV5-6 to TRBJ2-5; TRBD2 agrees at 7 bases. CDR1 and CDR2 from the germline V gene are SGHDT and YYEEEE. Losses at the gene ends were 0 bases for V and 5 bases for J; bases not matched to a gene: 10. This CDR3 comprises 16 residues. This chain's CDR3 is CASSLGRGRAWETQYF. DNA of the CDR3: TGTGCCAGCAGCTTGGGTAGAGGGAGGGCCTGGGAGACCCAGTACTTC.

The chain combines TRBV7-9 with TRBJ2-7; TRBD1 matches at 9 bases. The germline V gene has CDR1 SEHNR and CDR2 FQNEAQ (reference sequence). This CDR3 contains 15 residues. V was pared by 5 bases and J by 7 bases, with 12 bases of the junction left unmatched. The CDR3 DNA reads as TGTGCCAGCAGCACCTCCGGGACAGGGTCTAGTGAGCAGTACTTC. Protein product: CASSTSGTGSSEQYF.

This chain links TRBV5-1 with TRBJ2-3, with 7 bases aligning to TRBD1. J was trimmed by 2 bases and V by 0 bases; bases with no gene match: 3. Germline-derived CDR1 and CDR2 are SGHRS and YFSETQ. The CDR3 extends over 15 amino acids. CDR3 sequence (DNA): TGCGCCAGCAGCTTGGAAGGGGGCTTCACAGATACGCAGTATTTT. Its translation: CASSLEGGFTDTQYF.